This T cell receptor (beta chain) was observed in a study of STAT3 mutations in large granular lymphocyte leukemia. Study-wide results and caveats: Clonal expansion was inferred from samples taken at other timepoints. Some patients had persisting codominant clonotypes that could mask small clones. Some patients had dominant TCR clones larger than their STAT3 mutant burden. Every T-cell large granular lymphocyte leukemia patient had at least one immunodominant TCR beta clonotype.

Regarding this clone: Its antigen remains unknown.

Average productive template count per sample was about 42,000. Libraries were prepared by immunoSEQ multiplex PCR; TCRdb keeps only in-frame clonotypes and omits some of them. The sample comprises approximately 45,000 clones, 81% of which are singletons, and more than 0.35% rests with the top ten. Germline CDR1 reads MNHNY; CDR2 reads SVGAGI (reference sequence). The CDR3 totals 14 residues. The V end lost 8 bases, the J end lost 4 bases, and 18 bases lay between the germline ends. The TCR was taken from a human donor with T large granular lymphocyte leukemia. Some clones in this sample may be carry-over from other donors' samples. V is TRBV6-6 and J is TRBJ2-7; D possibly corresponds to TRBD2 (7 bases). The sequenced sample was PBMCs. In nucleotides, the CDR3 is TGTGCCAGCGGTAGGGGGGGGGCCCCGTACGAGCAGTACTTC. Its protein is CASGRGGAPYEQYF.